This T cell receptor (beta chain) is from a study of shared clonotypes between healthy human individuals. Study-wide findings and caveats: Several donors held around 5% of naive CD4 clonotypes in common. An anticipated effect of sequencing depth on clonotype sharing among donors was recognized. Sampling covered blood only; tissue repertoires likely differ.

The CDR3 has 13 amino acids. V was clipped by 1 base and J by 3 bases, with 4 bases between them. Germline V gene lookup returns CDR1 SGHRS and CDR2 YFSETQ. A remark on this clone: Its antigen is not known. The sample has other DNA sequences that encode this CDR3 too.

Using immunoSEQ multiplex PCR, the repertoire was profiled, and TCRdb retains in-frame clones only, with some absent. This table has 2.3 million or so clones, 80% to 95% appearing once. Source material: naive CD4+ T cells from PBMCs. Subset noted: CD45RA+ positively selected. This TCR derives from a man aged 18 to 35 in good health. Some clones in this sample may be carry-over from other donors' samples. The rearrangement uses TRBV5-1 and TRBJ1-4; D call uncertain. CDR3 in DNA: TGCGCCAGCAGCTTGAGCTCTAATGAAAAACTGTTTTTT. Its translation is CASSLSSNEKLFF.